The 21 T cell receptor beta chains reported below all come from one sample, sequenced in a study of T cells in Graves' hyperthyroidism and ophthalmopathy. Template material for amplifying TCR beta CDR3 regions consisted of RNA transcripts. TCR CDR3 regions were first amplified by RT-PCR with HTBI primers. TCRdb used MiXCR to reprocess the multiplex PCR reads, holding one entry per CDR3 protein. The sample has fewer than 300,000 distinct CDR3 sequences, 13% to 15% seen once. Sequenced sample: blood. The source of these receptors is a woman aged 45-60 years with Graves' hyperthyroidism that later progressed to Graves' ophthalmopathy.

Remarks on this clonotype: This may arise from a read error, as a much more abundant clone is one base away. The chain combines TRBV30 with TRBJ2-3; the D is unclear. CDR1 GTSNPN and CDR2 SVGIG come from the germline V gene (reference sequence). The CDR3 has 16 amino acids. Trimming cost V 4 bases and J 2 bases, with 19 bases left between them. For the CDR3, the DNA is TGTGCCTGGAAGTCTCGGGTCAGACAAAACACAGATACGCAGTATTTT. Translated, it gives CAWKSRVRQNTDTQYF.

This clonotype was detected a few times. The gene calls are TRBV12-3 or TRBV12-4 and TRBJ1-6; no definite D call. The CDR3 totals 12 residues. V was clipped by 3 bases and J by 9 bases, with 6 bases between them. The CDR3 sequence is CASSLWASPLHF. CDR3 nucleotides: TGTGCCAGCAGTTTGTGGGCTTCACCCCTCCACTTT.

This clonotype was seen ten or more times. V is TRBV29-1 and J is TRBJ2-7, with D maybe TRBD1 (6 bases). The CDR3 is 14 residues long. Germline V gives CDR1 SQVTM, CDR2 ANQGSEA. V was cut by 3 bases and J by 2 bases, with 14 bases left in between. Here the CDR3 DNA reads TGCAGCGTTGAGGATCAGGGGCCGACCTACGAGCAGTACTTC. Translation gives CSVEDQGPTYEQYF.

This clonotype was picked up a small number of times. V and J are TRBV4-1 and TRBJ2-7; TRBD2 matches at 11 bases. CDR1 is MGHRA and CDR2 is YSYEKL in the germline V gene. With 2 bases clipped from V and 4 bases from J, the junction kept 4 bases outside the gene matches. The CDR3 sequence is 15 residues long. The CDR3 DNA reads as TGCGCCAGCAGCCAACCTGGGACTAGCGGATACGAGCAGTACTTC. Translating it yields CASSQPGTSGYEQYF.

This clonotype was counted a few times. This chain's CDR3 is CSANIRGYTF. As DNA, the CDR3 is TGCAGCGCTAACATTCGTGGCTACACCTTC. The J gene is TRBJ1-2, the V gene TRBV29-1, with D uncertain. Trimming took 7 bases from V and 7 from J, leaving 10 bases between them. Germline lookup yields CDR1 SQVTM and CDR2 ANQGSEA. The CDR3 loop spans 10 amino acids.

The table lists this clonotype with a few counts. The chain recombines TRBV6-4 with TRBJ1-2; 8 nucleotides match TRBD1. The CDR3 extends over 13 amino acids. After removal of 6 bases from V and 7 bases from J, the junction contained 7 bases not matched to a gene. The germline gives CDR1 MRHNA, CDR2 SNTAGT. The CDR3 DNA follows: TGTGCCAGCAGAGCTACTACAGGGGGTGGCTACACCTTC. As protein: CASRATTGGGYTF.

This clonotype was seen only once. Given a much more abundant clone one base away, this may be a read error. J is TRBJ2-1 and V is TRBV5-1, with TRBD2 as a possible D gene (5 bases). The CDR3 runs to 15 residues. Germline CDR1 is SGHRS and CDR2 is YFSETQ. The ends were cut back, 1 base at V and 4 bases at J, with 12 bases in the middle. The CDR3 bases are TGCGCCAGCAGCTTGAGAGCGGCCGTTTACAATGAGCAGTTCTTC. Translating gives CASSLRAAVYNEQFF.

This clonotype was seen many times. The rearrangement joins TRBV6-1 to TRBJ2-1, with D maybe TRBD1 (5 bases). Germline CDR1 is MNHNS and CDR2 is SASEGT. V was trimmed by 5 bases and J by 4 bases, leaving 15 bases between them. The CDR3 is 15 amino acids. This CDR3 reads CASSRTSSPYNEQFF. The CDR3 DNA reads TGTGCCAGCAGTCGGACATCTTCGCCTTACAATGAGCAGTTCTTC.

This clonotype was seen at least ten times. The rearrangement joins TRBV11-2 to TRBJ2-7; D uncertain. Germline V gives CDR1 SGHAT, CDR2 FQNNGV. V was trimmed by 3 bases and J by 6 bases, leaving 15 bases between them. This CDR3 contains 14 residues. As DNA, the CDR3 is TGTGCCAGCAGCTTTAGGGCATGGCCCTTCGAGCAGTACTTC. Translation gives CASSFRAWPFEQYF.

This clonotype was detected ten times or more. CDR3 amino acids: CASSDRLAGAINEQFF. CDR3 coding DNA: TGTGCCAGCAGTGATAGACTAGCGGGAGCCATCAATGAGCAGTTCTTC. This sequence joins TRBV28 and TRBJ2-1; 12 bases map to TRBD2. The germline gives CDR1 MDHEN, CDR2 SYDVKM. The CDR3 covers 16 residues. The junction had 8 bases not matched to a gene; V was cut back by 5 bases and J by 6 bases.

The V gene is TRBV10-2, the J gene TRBJ2-5; maybe TRBD1 (5 bases). CDR3 length: 17 amino acids. Germline loops: CDR1 WSHSY, CDR2 SAAADI. V lost 7 bases to trimming and J lost 5 bases, with 26 bases between them. CDR3 sequence: CASTQLIEFRGTETQYF. The CDR3 region has the DNA TGCGCCAGCACCCAGCTAATCGAGTTTAGGGGAACGGAGACCCAGTACTTC.

This clonotype was recorded many times. The chain has TRBV2 and TRBJ2-1; 7 nucleotides line up with TRBD1. Germline trimming cut 6 bases from V and 8 bases from J; bases unmatched to any gene: 4. The CDR3 length is 12 residues. Germline V gene lookup returns CDR1 SNHLY and CDR2 FYNNEI. CDR3 amino acids: CASRYRGHEQFF. The CDR3 coding sequence is TGTGCCAGCAGATACAGGGGCCATGAGCAGTTCTTC.

For this clonotype: This clone may be a read error of a much larger clone one base away. The conserved closing phenylalanine or tryptophan is absent in this CDR3, likely reflecting a read error. The chain combines TRBV28 with TRBJ1-1; no clear D. The V gene's germline CDR1 is MDHEN and CDR2 SYDVKM. V lost 3 bases and J lost 3, with 5 bases in between. The CDR3 is 12 residues long. Here the CDR3 reads CASSFRYTEAFS. DNA of the CDR3: TGTGCCAGCAGTTTTAGGTACACTGAAGCTTTCTCT.

This clonotype was observed many times. This chain connects TRBV12-3 or TRBV12-4 to TRBJ2-2; 7 bases align to TRBD1. The CDR3 totals 16 residues. Unmatched junction bases numbered 12, after V lost 6 bases and J lost 5 bases. The CDR3 region is CASSPGKGARTGELFF. The CDR3 bases are TGTGCCAGCAGCCCAGGAAAGGGGGCGCGGACCGGGGAGCTGTTTTTT.

This clonotype was seen more than once but under ten times. Just one base apart from a much larger clone, this may be a read error. No conserved phenylalanine or tryptophan ends this CDR3, so it is likely a read error. V gene TRBV3-1 combines with J gene TRBJ1-1; the match to TRBD1 covers 10 bases. With 5 bases clipped from V and 0 bases from J, the junction kept 3 bases outside the gene matches. This CDR3 region has 15 residues. Per the germline V gene, CDR1 is LGHDT and CDR2 is YNNKEL (reference sequence). CDR3 loop: CASSIGQGVNTEAFL. Written as DNA, the CDR3 is TGTGCCAGCAGCATAGGACAGGGGGTGAACACTGAAGCTTTCCTT.

This clonotype has just a few counts. The V gene is TRBV20-1, the J gene TRBJ1-2, with a tentative D call TRBD1 (6 bases). The CDR3 spans 12 residues. From germline, CDR1 is DFQATT and CDR2 SNEGSKA (reference sequence). Trimming left V 6 bases short and J 12 bases short, with 20 bases between. CDR3 nucleotides: TGCAGTGCGATTCGCTCGCAGGGGAAGGACACCTTC. It codes for CSAIRSQGKDTF.

As for this clonotype: It may be a read error: a sequence one base away is much more abundant. Without the conserved terminal phenylalanine or tryptophan, this CDR3 likely stems from a read error. The J gene is TRBJ1-6, the V gene TRBV18, with TRBD1 matching 7 bases. J was trimmed by 6 bases and V by 6 bases; bases with no gene match: 8. The germline gives CDR1 KGHSH, CDR2 LQKENI. This CDR3 comprises 15 residues. In DNA form, the CDR3 reads TGTGCCAGCTCGGACGACAGGGCGGGTAATTCACCCCTCCACTCT. It encodes CASSDDRAGNSPLHS.

This clonotype was picked up many times. This chain joins TRBV20-1 and TRBJ2-6; D remains unclear. V lost 0 bases and J lost 0, with 21 bases in between. This CDR3 has 20 residues. CDR1 DFQATT and CDR2 SNEGSKA come from the germline V gene (reference sequence). The CDR3 loop is CSARDWTEIRADSGANVLTF. In nucleotides, the CDR3 is TGCAGTGCTAGAGATTGGACGGAGATAAGGGCCGACTCTGGGGCCAACGTCCTGACTTTC.

V usage is TRBV5-1 and J usage is TRBJ2-7; 10 bases line up with TRBD1. The germline CDR1 and CDR2 sequences are SGHRS and YFSETQ. The CDR3 covers 23 residues. V dropped 5 bases and J dropped 0; count of bases not matched to a gene: 29. CDR3 nucleotides: TGCGCCAGCAGTCGACAACCGGGGGCCACGGGGACAGGGGAATCAACCGACTCCTACGAGCAGTACTTC. Translation gives CASSRQPGATGTGESTDSYEQYF.

In regard to this clonotype: This may come from a read error, since a much larger clone is one base off. The chain is built from TRBV5-1 and TRBJ1-1; a possible D gene is TRBD1 (5 bases). Trimming took 1 base from V and 7 from J, leaving 11 bases between them. Germline V gene sequence: CDR1 SGHRS, CDR2 YFSETQ. The CDR3 sequence is 13 residues long. CDR3 region: CASSLQGRIEAFF. In nucleotides, the CDR3 is TGCGCCAGCAGCTTGCAGGGAAGGATTGAAGCTTTCTTT.

This clonotype was picked up many times. V and J are TRBV12-3 or TRBV12-4 and TRBJ2-2; no clear D gene. CDR3 length: 13 residues. V lost 3 bases, J lost 5 bases, and 7 bases lay in between. As DNA, the CDR3 is TGTGCCAGCAGTTTTTGGAATACCGGGGAGCTGTTTTTT. Translation: CASSFWNTGELFF.